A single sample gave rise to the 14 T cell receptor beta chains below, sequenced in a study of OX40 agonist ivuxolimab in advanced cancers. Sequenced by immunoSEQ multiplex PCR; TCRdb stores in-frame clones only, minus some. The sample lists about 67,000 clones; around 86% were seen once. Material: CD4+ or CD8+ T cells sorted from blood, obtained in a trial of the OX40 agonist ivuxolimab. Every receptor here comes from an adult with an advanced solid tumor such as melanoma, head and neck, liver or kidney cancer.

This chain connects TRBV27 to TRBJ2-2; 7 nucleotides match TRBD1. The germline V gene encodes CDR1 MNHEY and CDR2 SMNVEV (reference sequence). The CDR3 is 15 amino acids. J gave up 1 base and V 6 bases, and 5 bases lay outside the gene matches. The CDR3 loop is CASRWDSRNTGELFF. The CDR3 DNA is TGTGCCAGCAGGTGGGACAGTCGGAACACCGGGGAGCTGTTTTTT.

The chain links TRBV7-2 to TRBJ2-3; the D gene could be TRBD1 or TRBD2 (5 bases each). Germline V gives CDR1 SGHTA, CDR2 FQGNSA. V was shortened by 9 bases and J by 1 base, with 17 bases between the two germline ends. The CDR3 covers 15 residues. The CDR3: CARGPVAGGTDTQYF. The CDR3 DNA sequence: TGTGCCAGGGGGCCGGTCGCGGGTGGCACAGATACGCAGTATTTT.

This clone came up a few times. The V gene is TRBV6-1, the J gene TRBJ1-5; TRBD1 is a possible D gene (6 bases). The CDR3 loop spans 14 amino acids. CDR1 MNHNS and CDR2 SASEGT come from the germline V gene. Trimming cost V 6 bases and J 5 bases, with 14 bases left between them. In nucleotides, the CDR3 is TGTGCCAGCAGGGTGGGACATCTCGATCAGCCCCAGCATTTT. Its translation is CASRVGHLDQPQHF.

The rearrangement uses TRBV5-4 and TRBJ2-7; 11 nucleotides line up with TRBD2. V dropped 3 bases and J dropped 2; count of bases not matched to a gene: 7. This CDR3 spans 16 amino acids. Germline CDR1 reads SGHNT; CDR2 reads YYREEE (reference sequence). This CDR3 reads CASSSGGTSGTYEQYF. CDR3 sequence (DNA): TGTGCCAGCAGCTCGGGGGGGACTAGCGGAACCTACGAGCAGTACTTC.

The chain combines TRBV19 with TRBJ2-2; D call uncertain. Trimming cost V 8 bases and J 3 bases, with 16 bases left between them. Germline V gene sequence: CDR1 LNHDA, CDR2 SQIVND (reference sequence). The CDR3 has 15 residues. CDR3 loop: CASSISMVDTGELFF. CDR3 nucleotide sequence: TGTGCCAGTTCCATTTCGATGGTGGACACCGGGGAGCTGTTTTTT.

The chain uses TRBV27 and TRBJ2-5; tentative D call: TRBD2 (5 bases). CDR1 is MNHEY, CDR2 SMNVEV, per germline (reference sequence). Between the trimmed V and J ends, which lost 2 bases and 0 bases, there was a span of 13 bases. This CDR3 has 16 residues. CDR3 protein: CASSLGRAMYQETQYF. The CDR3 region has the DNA TGTGCCAGCAGTTTAGGGCGGGCCATGTACCAAGAGACCCAGTACTTC.

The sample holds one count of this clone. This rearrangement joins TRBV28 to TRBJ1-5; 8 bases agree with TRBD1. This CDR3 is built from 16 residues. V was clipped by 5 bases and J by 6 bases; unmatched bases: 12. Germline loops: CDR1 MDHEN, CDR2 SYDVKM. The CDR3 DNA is TGTGCCAGCAGTAGGCCTTCAACAGGGGGTGGTCAGCCCCAGCATTTT. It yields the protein CASSRPSTGGGQPQHF.

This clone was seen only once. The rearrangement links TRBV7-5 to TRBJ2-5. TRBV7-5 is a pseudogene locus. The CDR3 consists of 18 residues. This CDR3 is CVRSLGCAEGRQEETQYF. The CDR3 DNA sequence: TGTGTCAGAAGCTTAGGGTGTGCTGAGGGGCGCCAGGAAGAGACCCAGTACTTC.

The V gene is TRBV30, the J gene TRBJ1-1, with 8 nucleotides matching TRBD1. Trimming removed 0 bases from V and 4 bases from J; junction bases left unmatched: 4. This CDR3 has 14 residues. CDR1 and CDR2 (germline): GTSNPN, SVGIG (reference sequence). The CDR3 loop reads CAWSVGDRGTEAFF. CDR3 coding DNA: TGTGCCTGGAGTGTGGGAGACAGGGGCACTGAAGCTTTCTTT.

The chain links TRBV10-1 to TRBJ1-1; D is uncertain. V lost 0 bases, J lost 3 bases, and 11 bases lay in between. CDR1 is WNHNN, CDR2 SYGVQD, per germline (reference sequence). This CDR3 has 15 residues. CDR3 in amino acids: CASSESISFDTEAFF. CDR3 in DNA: TGCGCCAGCAGTGAGTCGATATCTTTCGACACTGAAGCTTTCTTT.

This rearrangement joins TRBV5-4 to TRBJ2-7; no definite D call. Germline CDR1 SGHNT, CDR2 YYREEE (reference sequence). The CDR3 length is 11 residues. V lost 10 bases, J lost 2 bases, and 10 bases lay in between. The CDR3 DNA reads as TGTGCCGTCAACGGCCCCTACGAGCAGTACTTC. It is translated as CAVNGPYEQYF.

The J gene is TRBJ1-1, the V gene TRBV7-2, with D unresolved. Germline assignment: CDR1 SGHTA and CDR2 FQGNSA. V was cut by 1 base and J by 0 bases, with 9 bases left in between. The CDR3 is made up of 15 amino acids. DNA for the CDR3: TGTGCCAGCAGCTTAGTAGGCGGCATGAACACTGAAGCTTTCTTT. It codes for CASSLVGGMNTEAFF.

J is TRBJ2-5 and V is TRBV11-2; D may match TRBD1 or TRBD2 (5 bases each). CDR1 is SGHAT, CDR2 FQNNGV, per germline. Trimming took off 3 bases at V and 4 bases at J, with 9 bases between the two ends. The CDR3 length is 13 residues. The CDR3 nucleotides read TGTGCCAGCAGCTTCCCTGGGGGAGAGACCCAGTACTTC. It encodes CASSFPGGETQYF. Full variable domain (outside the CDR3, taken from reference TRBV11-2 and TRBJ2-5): EAGVAQSPRYKIIEKRQSVAFWCNPISGHATLYWYQQILGQGPKLLIQFQNNGVVDDSQLPKDRFSAERLKGVDSTLKIQPAKLEDSAVYLCASSFPGGETQYFGPGTRLLVL.

The CDR3 loop is CASSMGYEQYF. The CDR3 nucleotides are TGTGCCAGTAGTATGGGGTACGAGCAGTACTTC. The chain carries TRBV19 and TRBJ2-7; D not certain. V was pared by 3 bases and J by 4 bases, with 4 bases between. CDR3 length: 11 residues. Germline-derived CDR1 and CDR2 are LNHDA and SQIVND (reference sequence).